Sequencing of this T cell receptor beta chain was carried out in a study of blood T cell repertoires in COVID-19. Study context: Whether acute or convalescent, the COVID-19 samples came from the United States, Italy and Spain. PBMCs, B-cell-depleted T cells, or T cells were the source of the cDNA or gDNA that made up the material.

As originally analysed: Reference gene primer amplification gave nucleated cell count estimates. Measured with immunoSEQ multiplex PCR; TCRdb has only the in-frame clones, and not every one. That table gives V, J and clone size, and the DNA gave D and trimming. Found here are more than 40,000 clones, roughly nine tenths of them singletons; the top ten hold 5% to 5.5%. Germline V gene lookup returns CDR1 SNHLY and CDR2 FYNNEI. This CDR3 contains 16 residues. The J segment lost 1 base and the V segment lost 6 bases, leaving 8 bases of the junction unmatched. The sequence was obtained from a man aged 65 to 85 with acute or convalescent COVID-19. The sequenced sample consisted of peripheral blood. V gene TRBV2 combines with J gene TRBJ2-3, with TRBD1 identical over 9 bases. The CDR3 DNA reads TGTGCCAGCAGCCAGGGACAGGGTAGGGGCACAGATACGCAGTATTTT. Its protein is CASSQGQGRGTDTQYF.